The rows below give T cell receptor beta chains drawn from one sample of a study of beta chain features in type 1 diabetes. Using immunoSEQ multiplex PCR, the repertoire was profiled, and TCRdb retains in-frame clones only, with some absent. The sample has about 930,000 clones; roughly 16% are singletons. The source material was naive CD4+ T cells from blood. These receptors all stem from a woman younger than 30 in good health. CDR3s include the opening cysteine and the closing phenylalanine or tryptophan. D genes are given only for firm matches. The listing skips clone size in some rows; elsewhere it reads once, few, many or a size class.

d_call: TRBD2
v_call: TRBV7-9
clone_size: few
j_call: TRBJ2-2
cdr3_length: 14
cdr3_nt: TGTGCCGGGACTAGCGGACCAAACACCGGGGAGCTGTTTTTT
cdr3_aa: CAGTSGPNTGELFF

d_call: TRBD2
v_call: TRBV27
clone_size: -
j_call: TRBJ2-7
cdr3_length: 16
cdr3_nt: TGTGCCAGCAGTCGACCTCTAGCGGGAGGGGGATACGAGCAGTACTTC
cdr3_aa: CASSRPLAGGGYEQYF

d_call: TRBD2
v_call: TRBV6-4
clone_size: -
j_call: TRBJ2-1
cdr3_length: 15
cdr3_nt: TGTGCCAGCAGCAGGGGACTAGCGGGAGTCGATGAGCAGTTCTTC
cdr3_aa: CASSRGLAGVDEQFF

d_call: -
v_call: TRBV28
clone_size: -
j_call: TRBJ1-5
cdr3_length: 15
cdr3_nt: TGTGCCACCCAGGGGAACAAGCAAGGCAGTCAGCCCCAGCATTTT
cdr3_aa: CATQGNKQGSQPQHF

d_call: -
v_call: TRBV29-1
clone_size: -
j_call: TRBJ1-2
cdr3_length: 15
cdr3_nt: TGCAGCGTTATCGACAGCTCGAGGGGTAACTATGGCTACACCTTC
cdr3_aa: CSVIDSSRGNYGYTF

d_call: TRBD2
v_call: TRBV19
clone_size: -
j_call: TRBJ2-3
cdr3_length: 13
cdr3_nt: TGTGCCAGCACTAGCGGGAGCACAGATACGCAGTATTTT
cdr3_aa: CASTSGSTDTQYF

d_call: -
v_call: TRBV5-4
clone_size: -
j_call: TRBJ2-2
cdr3_length: 15
cdr3_nt: TGTGCCAGCAGCTTGCACGGGTCTAGGGTCGGGGAGCTGTTTTTT
cdr3_aa: CASSLHGSRVGELFF

d_call: -
v_call: TRBV7-2
clone_size: few
j_call: TRBJ2-7
cdr3_length: 11
cdr3_nt: TGTGCCAGCAGCTTATCGGGGGAGCAGTACTTC
cdr3_aa: CASSLSGEQYF

d_call: TRBD2
v_call: TRBV14
clone_size: -
j_call: TRBJ2-5
cdr3_length: 16
cdr3_nt: TGTGCCAGCAGCCAAGCTGGACTAGCGGGAGTTGAGACCCAGTACTTC
cdr3_aa: CASSQAGLAGVETQYF

d_call: -
v_call: TRBV9
clone_size: few
j_call: TRBJ1-1
cdr3_length: 14
cdr3_nt: TGTGCCAGCAGCCCCCGGACGGTAAACACTGAAGCTTTCTTT
cdr3_aa: CASSPRTVNTEAFF

d_call: -
v_call: TRBV28
clone_size: few
j_call: TRBJ2-4
cdr3_length: 12
cdr3_nt: TGTGCCAGCAGTTTTCTGCGAAACATTCAGTACTTC
cdr3_aa: CASSFLRNIQYF

d_call: -
v_call: TRBV18
clone_size: -
j_call: TRBJ1-5
cdr3_length: 13
cdr3_nt: TGTGCCAGCTCACCACAAGGGGATCAGCCCCAGCATTTT
cdr3_aa: CASSPQGDQPQHF

d_call: TRBD1
v_call: TRBV4-1
clone_size: few
j_call: TRBJ2-1
cdr3_length: 17
cdr3_nt: TGCGCCAGCAGCCATTACAGGGGCAGCACACGCCACAATGAGCAGTTCTTC
cdr3_aa: CASSHYRGSTRHNEQFF

d_call: TRBD1
v_call: TRBV6-6
clone_size: few
j_call: TRBJ2-1
cdr3_length: 16
cdr3_nt: TGTGCCAGCAGTTACTCGACAGGACAGGGTATTAATGAGCAGTTCTTC
cdr3_aa: CASSYSTGQGINEQFF

d_call: TRBD2
v_call: TRBV7-2
clone_size: once
j_call: TRBJ2-7
cdr3_length: 17
cdr3_nt: TGTGCCAGCAGCTTAGGGCCTAGCGGGAGGACCTCCTACGAGCAGTACTTC
cdr3_aa: CASSLGPSGRTSYEQYF

d_call: -
v_call: TRBV21-1
clone_size: -
j_call: TRBJ2-7
cdr3_length: 15
cdr3_nt: TGTGCCAGCAGCAACCTCAGGGGGCGCGACCACGAGCAGTACTTC
cdr3_aa: CASSNLRGRDHEQYF

d_call: -
v_call: TRBV28
clone_size: -
j_call: TRBJ1-2
cdr3_length: 15
cdr3_nt: TGTGCCAGCAGTTTAGCATCCGGACCATACTATGGCTACACCTTC
cdr3_aa: CASSLASGPYYGYTF

d_call: TRBD2
v_call: TRBV10-3
clone_size: -
j_call: TRBJ2-7
cdr3_length: 14
cdr3_nt: TGTGCCATCAGCCCCTCGGGGGAGGGCTACGAGCAGTACTTC
cdr3_aa: CAISPSGEGYEQYF

d_call: -
v_call: TRBV28
clone_size: -
j_call: TRBJ2-7
cdr3_length: 15
cdr3_nt: TGTGCCAGCAGCCCCCCGGGGGAGCGCTCCTACGAGCAGTACTTC
cdr3_aa: CASSPPGERSYEQYF

d_call: -
v_call: TRBV27
clone_size: few
j_call: TRBJ2-5
cdr3_length: 14
cdr3_nt: TGTGCCAGCAGTCCATGGGACGGAAAAGAGACCCAGTACTTC
cdr3_aa: CASSPWDGKETQYF

d_call: -
v_call: TRBV18
clone_size: few
j_call: TRBJ2-1
cdr3_length: 17
cdr3_nt: TGTGCCAGCTCACCACCTGCTAGGGCTCCAGGGACGGATGAGCAGTTCTTC
cdr3_aa: CASSPPARAPGTDEQFF

d_call: -
v_call: TRBV4-2
clone_size: -
j_call: TRBJ2-7
cdr3_length: 14
cdr3_nt: TGTGCCAGCAGCTTGGGGGGACACCTCTACGAGCAGTACTTC
cdr3_aa: CASSLGGHLYEQYF

d_call: -
v_call: TRBV9
clone_size: -
j_call: TRBJ2-3
cdr3_length: 16
cdr3_nt: TGTGCCAGCAGCGTAGCCCCCCGAAACGGGGGAAATACGCAGTATTTT
cdr3_aa: CASSVAPRNGGNTQYF

d_call: -
v_call: TRBV7-9
clone_size: -
j_call: TRBJ2-5
cdr3_length: 12
cdr3_nt: TGTGCCAGCAGCCAAGGGGGGGGGACCCAGTACTTC
cdr3_aa: CASSQGGGTQYF

d_call: -
v_call: TRBV11-3
clone_size: -
j_call: TRBJ2-3
cdr3_length: 13
cdr3_nt: TGTGCCAGCAGCTTAGTTCGAACTGGTACGCAGTATTTT
cdr3_aa: CASSLVRTGTQYF

d_call: -
v_call: TRBV27
clone_size: few
j_call: TRBJ2-3
cdr3_length: 13
cdr3_nt: TGTGCCAGCGGGCAATGGGCTAGTGCTACGCAGTATTTT
cdr3_aa: CASGQWASATQYF

d_call: -
v_call: TRBV7-2
clone_size: few
j_call: TRBJ2-3
cdr3_length: 16
cdr3_nt: TGTGCCAGCAGCTTTCAGGGGCTTGCTCGCACAGATACGCAGTATTTT
cdr3_aa: CASSFQGLARTDTQYF

d_call: TRBD2
v_call: TRBV9
clone_size: -
j_call: TRBJ2-2
cdr3_length: 16
cdr3_nt: TGTGCCAGCAGCGTGGGTGGCGGGAGAATTTCCGGGGAGCTGTTTTTT
cdr3_aa: CASSVGGGRISGELFF

d_call: -
v_call: TRBV7-2
clone_size: few
j_call: TRBJ2-7
cdr3_length: 15
cdr3_nt: TGTGCCAGCAGCTTATCGTGGGAGACGTCCTACGAGCAGTACTTC
cdr3_aa: CASSLSWETSYEQYF

d_call: -
v_call: TRBV7-9
clone_size: -
j_call: TRBJ2-3
cdr3_length: 15
cdr3_nt: TGTGCCAGCAGCTTATACTCCCGGGACTTAGATACGCAGTATTTT
cdr3_aa: CASSLYSRDLDTQYF

d_call: -
v_call: TRBV11-2
clone_size: few
j_call: TRBJ2-1
cdr3_length: 14
cdr3_nt: TGTGCCAGCAGCTCAAGCGGTTCCTACAATGAGCAGTTCTTC
cdr3_aa: CASSSSGSYNEQFF

d_call: TRBD1
v_call: TRBV4-1
clone_size: -
j_call: TRBJ2-1
cdr3_length: 16
cdr3_nt: TGCGCCAGCAGCCTAGGTCCCGGGACAGGGGGCCGTGAGCAGTTCTTC
cdr3_aa: CASSLGPGTGGREQFF

d_call: -
v_call: TRBV7-2
clone_size: -
j_call: TRBJ2-4
cdr3_length: 17
cdr3_nt: TGTGCCAGCAGCTTACTGTTCAGGGGCGGGACTGCAAACATTCAGTACTTC
cdr3_aa: CASSLLFRGGTANIQYF

d_call: TRBD1
v_call: TRBV27
clone_size: few
j_call: TRBJ1-4
cdr3_length: 20
cdr3_nt: TGTGCCAGCAGTTTGAAATCCGGGACAGGGACTCGGGCAACTAATGAAAAACTGTTTTTT
cdr3_aa: CASSLKSGTGTRATNEKLFF

d_call: -
v_call: TRBV5-4
clone_size: -
j_call: TRBJ2-3
cdr3_length: 14
cdr3_nt: TGTGCCAGCAGCTTGGACCCGTACACAGATACGCAGTATTTT
cdr3_aa: CASSLDPYTDTQYF

d_call: TRBD2
v_call: TRBV25-1
clone_size: -
j_call: TRBJ2-1
cdr3_length: 16
cdr3_nt: TGTGCCAGCAGTGAATATGGGAGGGTGCGCTCCAATGAGCAGTTCTTC
cdr3_aa: CASSEYGRVRSNEQFF

d_call: -
v_call: TRBV7-2
clone_size: few
j_call: TRBJ2-2
cdr3_length: 13
cdr3_nt: TGTGCCAGCAGCCACGGGAACACCGGGGAGCTGTTTTTT
cdr3_aa: CASSHGNTGELFF

d_call: -
v_call: TRBV9
clone_size: -
j_call: TRBJ2-7
cdr3_length: 13
cdr3_nt: TGTGCCAGCAGCCAGACAGGCGCCTACGAGCAGTACTTC
cdr3_aa: CASSQTGAYEQYF

d_call: -
v_call: TRBV6-6
clone_size: few
j_call: TRBJ1-2
cdr3_length: 13
cdr3_nt: TGTGCCAGCAGACTTACAGGAAACTATGGCTACACCTTC
cdr3_aa: CASRLTGNYGYTF

d_call: -
v_call: TRBV28
clone_size: few
j_call: TRBJ2-6
cdr3_length: 14
cdr3_nt: TGTGCCACCATAAGACAGCCTGGGGCCAACGTCCTGACTTTC
cdr3_aa: CATIRQPGANVLTF

d_call: TRBD2
v_call: TRBV27
clone_size: -
j_call: TRBJ2-1
cdr3_length: 14
cdr3_nt: TGTGCCAGCAGTGGCGGGAGGTGGTACAATGAGCAGTTCTTC
cdr3_aa: CASSGGRWYNEQFF

d_call: -
v_call: TRBV19
clone_size: -
j_call: TRBJ2-1
cdr3_length: 15
cdr3_nt: TGTGCCAGTAGTCAAACGGGAGCCCCCTACAATGAGCAGTTCTTC
cdr3_aa: CASSQTGAPYNEQFF

d_call: TRBD1
v_call: TRBV11-2
clone_size: -
j_call: TRBJ2-7
cdr3_length: 16
cdr3_nt: TGTGCCAGCAGCGCGTCAACCGGGACAGGGTATTACGAGCAGTACTTC
cdr3_aa: CASSASTGTGYYEQYF

d_call: TRBD1
v_call: TRBV6-1
clone_size: -
j_call: TRBJ2-7
cdr3_length: 11
cdr3_nt: TGTGCCAGCCACAGGGGCCACGAGCAGTACTTC
cdr3_aa: CASHRGHEQYF

d_call: TRBD1
v_call: TRBV19
clone_size: few
j_call: TRBJ1-5
cdr3_length: 15
cdr3_nt: TGTGCCAGTAGCGCCCGGGACAGTAGCAATCAGCCCCAGCATTTT
cdr3_aa: CASSARDSSNQPQHF

d_call: TRBD2
v_call: TRBV5-4
clone_size: -
j_call: TRBJ2-3
cdr3_length: 16
cdr3_nt: TGTGCCAGCAGCTTGATGCTAGCGGGAGTAGGAGATACGCAGTATTTT
cdr3_aa: CASSLMLAGVGDTQYF